A selection of T cell receptor beta chains follows, all from one sample in a study of T cells after yellow fever vaccination. In TCRdb, the 5' RACE reads were re-called with MiXCR into one record per CDR3 protein. The sample has approximately 600,000 distinct CDR3 sequences, about 12% seen once. The input for sequencing was PBMCs, taken on the day of the yellow fever booster vaccination. Every receptor here comes from a young man who received the YFV17D yellow fever vaccine. Both conserved end residues are part of each CDR3. Fields, in order: CDR3 length, clone size, V gene, J gene, D gene, CDR3 protein, CDR3 DNA. D genes are given only for firm matches. For some rows the clone size is stated as once, few or many, or as a class when expanded; others skip it.

14	.	TRBV6-5	TRBJ2-5	.	CASSYMGVGETQYF	TGTGCCAGCAGTTATATGGGGGTCGGGGAGACCCAGTACTTC
16	few	TRBV19	TRBJ2-1	TRBD2	CASAREAIIGFNEQFF	TGTGCCAGTGCTCGGGAGGCGATCATCGGATTCAATGAGCAGTTCTTC
15	few	TRBV29-1	TRBJ2-5	TRBD2	CSAPILAGVRETQYF	TGCAGCGCTCCGATACTAGCGGGAGTTCGAGAGACCCAGTACTTC
15	.	TRBV5-8	TRBJ1-1	TRBD1	CASSRMDRVNTEAFF	TGTGCCAGCAGCCGAATGGACAGGGTGAACACTGAAGCTTTCTTT
16	.	TRBV7-2	TRBJ2-1	TRBD2	CASSLSVAGVDNEQFF	TGTGCCAGCAGCTTATCTGTAGCGGGAGTCGACAATGAGCAGTTCTTC
17	.	TRBV5-1	TRBJ2-2	TRBD2	CASSLNQLAGVAGELFF	TGCGCCAGCAGCTTGAATCAACTAGCGGGAGTTGCCGGGGAGCTGTTTTTT
15	many	TRBV7-8	TRBJ1-1	.	CASSRESGLNTEAFF	TGTGCCAGCAGTAGAGAGTCAGGACTGAACACTGAAGCTTTCTTT
15	.	TRBV7-2	TRBJ2-2	.	CASSLDKRNTGELFF	TGTGCCAGCAGCTTAGACAAACGCAACACCGGGGAGCTGTTTTTT
12	few	TRBV28	TRBJ1-5	.	CASSLGPQPQHF	TGTGCCAGCAGTTTAGGGCCTCAGCCCCAGCATTTT
11	few	TRBV6-6	TRBJ2-5	.	CASSYEQTQYF	TGTGCCAGCAGTTATGAGCAGACCCAGTACTTC
14	.	TRBV27	TRBJ1-2	.	CASSLSGTHYGYTF	TGTGCCAGCAGTTTATCCGGGACTCACTATGGCTACACCTTC
14	.	TRBV4-3	TRBJ1-1	.	CASRVRAIDTEAFF	TGCGCCAGCCGAGTTAGGGCTATTGACACTGAAGCTTTCTTT
15	.	TRBV5-1	TRBJ2-4	.	CASSLGGRGVDIQYF	TGCGCCAGCAGCTTGGGGGGCAGGGGCGTGGACATTCAGTACTTC
13	few	TRBV7-9	TRBJ1-5	.	CASTQGVNQPQHF	TGTGCCAGCACTCAGGGTGTCAACCAGCCCCAGCATTTT
13	.	TRBV12-3/TRBV12-4	TRBJ2-6	.	CASYSSGANVLTF	TGTGCCAGCTATAGCTCTGGGGCCAACGTCCTGACTTTC
11	.	TRBV12-3/TRBV12-4	TRBJ2-7	.	CASSPTGEQYF	TGTGCCAGCAGTCCCACCGGCGAGCAGTACTTC
17	few	TRBV3-1	TRBJ2-1	TRBD2	CASSRPLAGGPQNEQFF	TGTGCCAGCAGCCGTCCGCTAGCGGGAGGGCCACAGAATGAGCAGTTCTTC
14	few	TRBV5-6	TRBJ2-2	.	CASSFRLSTGELFF	TGTGCCAGCAGCTTCAGGCTGTCCACCGGGGAGCTGTTTTTT
16	few	TRBV27	TRBJ2-4	.	CASSQGRPLAKNIQYF	TGTGCCAGCAGCCAGGGCCGACCTCTAGCCAAAAACATTCAGTACTTC
13	.	TRBV29-1	TRBJ2-3	.	CSVEGGNTDTQYF	TGCAGCGTTGAGGGGGGAAACACAGATACGCAGTATTTT
16	many	TRBV5-1	TRBJ2-3	TRBD2	CASSPRTSGSSDTQYF	TGCGCCAGCAGCCCCCGGACTAGCGGGAGTTCTGATACGCAGTATTTT
13	many	TRBV5-1	TRBJ2-1	.	CASSWTASVEQFF	TGCGCCAGCAGCTGGACAGCTTCAGTTGAGCAGTTCTTC
15	many	TRBV9	TRBJ2-1	TRBD1	CASSLGQGSHNEQFF	TGTGCCAGCAGCCTAGGACAGGGATCCCACAATGAGCAGTTCTTC